These 32 T cell receptor beta chains came from one sample sequenced in a study of cytomegalovirus exposure and HLA in healthy donors. The PCR was carried out with 60 Vbeta primers and 13 Jbeta primers. Profiling relied on immunoSEQ multiplex PCR, and the TCRdb table lists in-frame clones only, not all of them. The table lists 70,000 or so clones, about 70% of them singletons. The sequenced sample consisted of PBMCs. Receptors originate from a woman in her twenties or thirties in good health and CMV-seronegative.

The chain is built from TRBV27 and TRBJ2-7, with D possibly matching TRBD1 (6 bases). The CDR3 spans 16 residues. The V end lost 6 bases, the J end lost 3 bases, and 21 bases lay between the germline ends. Per the germline V gene, CDR1 is MNHEY and CDR2 is SMNVEV (reference sequence). CDR3 sequence reads: CASSRRPGTLGYEQYF. The CDR3 DNA reads TGTGCCAGCAGCCGCCGGCCGGGGACATTAGGCTACGAGCAGTACTTC.

The chain is built from TRBV5-1 and TRBJ2-2, with a possible D match to TRBD1 (5 bases). V was shortened by 3 bases and J by 3 bases, with 18 bases between the two germline ends. CDR3 size: 17 residues. Germline loops: CDR1 SGHRS, CDR2 YFSETQ. The CDR3 DNA is TGCGCCAGCAGCTCACCTCAGGGTGGGGCGGACACCGGGGAGCTGTTTTTT. It codes for CASSSPQGGADTGELFF.

J is TRBJ1-5 and V is TRBV7-6; D is possibly TRBD1 (5 bases). The CDR3 has 16 residues. Germline V gene lookup returns CDR1 SGHVS and CDR2 FNYEAQ. The ends were cut back, 2 bases at V and 7 bases at J, with 18 bases in the middle. CDR3 nucleotides: TGTGCCAGCAGCTTATACCCAACAGGTCCCAACCAGCCCCAGCATTTT. Protein sequence: CASSLYPTGPNQPQHF.

About this clone: One end of the junction varies from germline; a read error may be responsible. The chain carries TRBV7-9 and TRBJ1-5, with D maybe TRBD1 (5 bases). This CDR3 comprises 14 residues. Germline V CDR1 and CDR2: SEHNR, FQNEAQ (reference sequence). In DNA form, the CDR3 reads TGTGCCAGCAGCTCACCAGAGGACAATCAGCACCAGCATTTT. Translating it yields CASSSPEDNQHQHF.

There are a few counts of this clone. The rearrangement uses TRBV18 and TRBJ1-1, with 9 bases fitting TRBD1. The CDR3 covers 16 residues. Germline CDR1 reads KGHSH; CDR2 reads LQKENI. The ends lost 3 bases at V and 2 bases at J; junction bases unmatched: 7. The CDR3 region has the DNA TGTGCCAGCTCACCTTTACCGGGACAGGGTAACACTGAAGCTTTCTTT. This codes for CASSPLPGQGNTEAFF.

The chain carries TRBV4-2 and TRBJ1-1, with a weak D call TRBD1 (6 bases). The CDR3 length is 17 residues. Germline CDR1 and CDR2: LGHNA and YNFKEQ. Trimming removed 0 bases from V and 4 bases from J, with 18 bases in between. This chain's CDR3 is CASSQDGRTGLRTEAFF. For the CDR3, the DNA is TGTGCCAGCAGCCAAGACGGCCGAACAGGGCTCCGCACTGAAGCTTTCTTT.

V and J are TRBV5-5 and TRBJ2-3; 11 positions agree with TRBD2. Germline V gene sequence: CDR1 SGHKS, CDR2 YYEKEE (reference sequence). J was trimmed by 2 bases and V by 5 bases; bases with no gene match: 7. The CDR3 runs to 16 residues. This CDR3 is CASSSVAGGITDTQYF. In DNA, the CDR3 is TGTGCCAGCAGTAGTGTAGCGGGGGGGATCACAGATACGCAGTATTTT.

The rearrangement links TRBV5-8 to TRBJ2-6; 8 bases agree with TRBD2. V trimming: 9 bases; J trimming: 0 bases; junction bases outside the gene matches: 11. This CDR3 has 17 amino acids. Germline CDR1 reads SGHTS; CDR2 reads YDEGEE. In DNA form, the CDR3 reads TGTGCCACTCCGATAGCGGGGAAATTCTCTGGGGCCAACGTCCTGACTTTC. Translating it yields CATPIAGKFSGANVLTF. The entire variable domain, with the rest obtained from reference TRBV5-8 and TRBJ2-6, is as follows: EAGVTQSPTHLIKTRGQQATLRCSPISGHTSVYWYQQALGLGLQFLLWYDEGEERNRGNFPPRFSGRQFPNYSSELNVNALELEDSALYLCATPIAGKFSGANVLTFGAGSRLTVL.

The chain couples TRBV6-5 to TRBJ1-4; D might be TRBD1 (5 bases). CDR1 and CDR2 from the germline V gene are MNHEY and SVGAGI. V lost 0 bases and J 7 bases, leaving 12 bases between the germline ends. The CDR3 covers 15 residues. CDR3 protein: CASSYSRDRGEKLFF. The CDR3 DNA reads as TGTGCCAGCAGTTACTCCAGGGATCGAGGTGAAAAACTGTTTTTT.

The chain employs TRBV4-1 and TRBJ2-3; D remains ambiguous. This CDR3 is 15 amino acids long. Trimming took 0 bases from V and 4 from J, leaving 11 bases between them. Germline V gives CDR1 MGHRA, CDR2 YSYEKL. As DNA, the CDR3 is TGCGCCAGCAGCCAAGATTTCCCCCTAGCAGATACGCAGTATTTT. It encodes CASSQDFPLADTQYF.

CDR3 sequence: CSVGAGLAGGKSSYNEQFF. DNA of the CDR3: TGCAGCGTTGGGGCTGGACTAGCGGGGGGTAAAAGCTCCTACAATGAGCAGTTCTTC. The rearrangement uses TRBV29-1 and TRBJ2-1, with 14 bases aligning to TRBD2. The trim removed 4 bases at V and 0 bases at J, leaving 11 bases unmatched. Per the germline V gene, CDR1 is SQVTM and CDR2 is ANQGSEA. This CDR3 comprises 19 residues.

The chain is built from TRBV6-5 and TRBJ2-3, with 7 bases identical to TRBD2. There are 13 residues in the CDR3. After removal of 8 bases from V and 4 bases from J, the junction contained 6 bases not matched to a gene. Germline V lookup: CDR1 MNHEY, CDR2 SVGAGI. This CDR3 reads CASARTSSDTQYF. The CDR3 DNA is TGTGCCAGCGCCCGGACTAGTTCAGATACGCAGTATTTT.

The gene calls are TRBV30 and TRBJ2-1, with D possibly being TRBD2 (5 bases). The CDR3 extends over 13 amino acids. Trimming pared 4 bases from V and 6 bases from J, leaving 13 bases between. The germline CDR1 and CDR2 sequences are GTSNPN and SVGIG (reference sequence). The chain's CDR3 is CAWTRTVSNEQFF. CDR3 coding DNA: TGTGCCTGGACCCGGACTGTAAGCAATGAGCAGTTCTTC.

This chain links TRBV5-4 with TRBJ2-7, with 9 bases aligning to TRBD1. Germline CDR1 is SGHNT and CDR2 is YYREEE (reference sequence). The CDR3 is 16 amino acids. The ends lost 4 bases at V and 1 base at J; junction bases unmatched: 9. The CDR3 spells CASSPNSGQGSYEQYF. For the CDR3, the DNA is TGTGCCAGCAGCCCCAACTCGGGACAGGGTTCCTACGAGCAGTACTTC.

The genes are TRBV7-2 and TRBJ1-1; D is unresolved. Germline CDR1 reads SGHTA; CDR2 reads FQGNSA. The CDR3 runs to 14 residues. V was cut by 5 bases and J by 0 bases, with 10 bases left in between. The CDR3 region has the DNA TGTGCCAGCAGCCCCGACGGGATGAACACTGAAGCTTTCTTT. It translates to CASSPDGMNTEAFF.

The chain couples TRBV4-1 to TRBJ1-2; D uncertain. Trimming shortened V by 4 bases and J by 9 bases, and 15 bases separated the two germline ends. There are 13 residues in the CDR3. Germline CDR1 MGHRA, CDR2 YSYEKL. CDR3 nucleotides: TGCGCCAGCAGCCTGCCGGCGTCTAGGAGCTACACCTTC. It encodes CASSLPASRSYTF.

The rearrangement joins TRBV5-4 to TRBJ1-1; 7 nucleotides align to TRBD1. The CDR3 length is 14 residues. The V gene's germline CDR1 is SGHNT and CDR2 YYREEE (reference sequence). Trimming took 4 bases from V and 6 from J; bases not matched to a gene: 9. The CDR3 loop is CASSGRGERAEAFF. DNA for the CDR3: TGTGCCAGCAGCGGCAGGGGGGAACGGGCTGAAGCTTTCTTT. The whole variable domain, filled in from reference TRBV5-4 and TRBJ1-1, reads ETGVTQSPTHLIKTRGQQVTLRCSSQSGHNTVSWYQQALGQGPQFIFQYYREEENGRGNFPPRFSGLQFPNYSSELNVNALELDDSALYLCASSGRGERAEAFFGQGTRLTVV.

The V gene is TRBV5-1, the J gene TRBJ2-7, with 9 bases lining up with TRBD1. V shed 0 bases, J shed 3 bases, and the junction held 4 bases outside the gene matches. The CDR3 length is 15 residues. Germline-derived CDR1 and CDR2 are SGHRS and YFSETQ. CDR3: CASSLGQGGFYEQYF. For the CDR3, the DNA is TGCGCCAGCAGCTTGGGACAGGGGGGTTTCTACGAGCAGTACTTC.

V gene TRBV7-9 combines with J gene TRBJ1-3, with D maybe TRBD1 (6 bases). Looked up from germline, CDR1 is SEHNR and CDR2 is FQNEAQ (reference sequence). The CDR3 length is 15 residues. Trimming removed 4 bases from V and 5 bases from J, with 15 bases in between. CDR3 coding DNA: TGTGCCAGCAGCTACCGGGACACCTGGCGAAACACCATATATTTT. Translated: CASSYRDTWRNTIYF.

V usage is TRBV15 and J usage is TRBJ1-4, with a weak D call TRBD1 (6 bases). This CDR3 is 14 amino acids long. V lost 2 bases and J lost 7, with 11 bases in between. Germline CDR1 and CDR2: LNHNV and YYDKDF (reference sequence). DNA of the CDR3: TGTGCCACCAGCAGACCCTTACAGGGTGAAAAACTGTTTTTT. It yields the protein CATSRPLQGEKLFF. Drawing the rest from reference TRBV15 and TRBJ1-4, the complete variable domain is DAMVIQNPRYQVTQFGKPVTLSCSQTLNHNVMYWYQQKSSQAPKLLFHYYDKDFNNEADTPDNFQSRRPNTSFCFLDIRSPGLGDTAMYLCATSRPLQGEKLFFGSGTQLSVL.

V is TRBV29-1 and J is TRBJ1-2; D gene ambiguous. In germline, CDR1 is SQVTM, CDR2 ANQGSEA. V was clipped by 0 bases and J by 7 bases, with 9 bases between them. The CDR3 is made up of 12 amino acids. CDR3 in amino acids: CSVEEGGGGYTF. The CDR3 nucleotides are TGCAGCGTTGAAGAAGGCGGAGGTGGCTACACCTTC.

The chain has TRBV7-3 and TRBJ2-1; 9 bases agree with TRBD2. Germline trimming cut 6 bases from V and 13 bases from J; bases unmatched to any gene: 7. The CDR3 consists of 12 residues. Per germline, CDR1 SGHTA and CDR2 FQGTGA. The CDR3 sequence is CASRPAGGLQFF. DNA for the CDR3: TGTGCCAGCAGACCAGCGGGGGGTCTTCAGTTCTTC.

This chain uses TRBV5-1 with TRBJ1-4; the D gene is possibly TRBD1 (5 bases). The length of the CDR3 is 14 residues. Trimming took 1 base from V and 7 from J, leaving 11 bases between them. Germline CDR1 reads SGHRS; CDR2 reads YFSETQ. CDR3 nucleotides: TGCGCCAGCAGCTTGTCAGGGTCGAGTGAAAAACTGTTTTTT. This gives the protein CASSLSGSSEKLFF.

The chain is built from TRBV2 and TRBJ2-2; 12 nucleotides match TRBD2. V lost 7 bases and J lost 0; bases outside the gene matches: 6. The V gene's germline CDR1 is SNHLY and CDR2 FYNNEI. CDR3 length: 17 residues. CDR3 sequence: CASIGLAGGSNTGELFF. DNA for the CDR3: TGTGCCAGCATCGGGCTAGCGGGGGGGTCGAACACCGGGGAGCTGTTTTTT.

The V call is TRBV6-5, the J call TRBJ1-5, with D possibly TRBD1 on 5 matching bases. V lost 2 bases, J lost 6 bases, and 11 bases lay in between. The CDR3 length is 14 residues. CDR1 and CDR2 from the germline V gene are MNHEY and SVGAGI. This chain's CDR3 is CASSYIRAGQPQHF. CDR3 sequence (DNA): TGTGCCAGCAGTTACATCAGGGCCGGTCAGCCCCAGCATTTT.

In its sample, this clone was seen a few times. The chain links TRBV6-5 to TRBJ2-7, with 9 bases that match TRBD1. The CDR3 contains 14 residues. V lost 0 bases to trimming and J lost 3 bases; unmatched junction nucleotides: 0. CDR1 is MNHEY and CDR2 is SVGAGI in the germline V gene. The CDR3, as DNA: TGTGCCAGCAGTTACTCGACAGGGGGCTACGAGCAGTACTTC. It yields the protein CASSYSTGGYEQYF.

The V and J genes are TRBV30 and TRBJ2-7; 9 nucleotides align to TRBD1. V dropped 4 bases and J dropped 5; count of bases not matched to a gene: 3. The CDR3 sequence is 12 residues long. Germline assignment: CDR1 GTSNPN and CDR2 SVGIG (reference sequence). The CDR3 DNA reads as TGTGCCTGGAAGTGGACAGGGGACGAGCAGTACTTC. It encodes CAWKWTGDEQYF.

The rearrangement uses TRBV29-1 and TRBJ1-2; D not certain. Germline V gives CDR1 SQVTM, CDR2 ANQGSEA. This CDR3 is 13 amino acids long. V was trimmed by 3 bases and J by 0 bases, leaving 8 bases between them. The CDR3 DNA reads as TGCAGCGTTGAGGAGGTTACTAACTATGGCTACACCTTC. Translation: CSVEEVTNYGYTF.

The V gene is TRBV7-2, the J gene TRBJ1-2, with D uncertain. The CDR3 covers 14 residues. V lost 2 bases and J lost 4, with 11 bases in between. Germline CDR1 reads SGHTA; CDR2 reads FQGNSA. The CDR3 loop reads CASSLNGVIYGYTF. In DNA form, the CDR3 reads TGTGCCAGCAGCTTAAACGGTGTGATCTATGGCTACACCTTC.

V and J are TRBV6-5 and TRBJ1-1; a possible D gene is TRBD1 (6 bases). Germline V gene sequence: CDR1 MNHEY, CDR2 SVGAGI. The CDR3 sequence is 12 residues long. The V and J ends lost 9 bases and 7 bases respectively, with 15 bases between them. The DNA for the CDR3 is TGTGCCAGGGTCGGGGGGCGGGTTGAAGCTTTCTTT. It encodes CARVGGRVEAFF.

The V call is TRBV5-4, the J call TRBJ1-5; 8 bases fit TRBD1. With V trimmed by 4 bases and J by 4 bases, 4 bases remained unmatched. The CDR3 covers 14 residues. Germline-derived CDR1 and CDR2 are SGHNT and YYREEE (reference sequence). CDR3 sequence reads: CASSQGTGNQPQHF. For the CDR3, the DNA is TGTGCCAGCAGCCAAGGGACAGGAAATCAGCCCCAGCATTTT.

The chain uses TRBV27 and TRBJ1-6; 8 nucleotides agree with TRBD1. The CDR3 spans 18 residues. V shed 5 bases, J shed 7 bases, and the junction held 16 bases outside the gene matches. In germline, CDR1 is MNHEY, CDR2 SMNVEV (reference sequence). In DNA, the CDR3 is TGTGCCAGCAGTCCCTCGACAGGGGTAAGGGGAAGGAATTCACCCCTCCACTTT. This sequence encodes CASSPSTGVRGRNSPLHF.